The 7 T cell receptor beta chains presented below share a single source sample, sequenced in a study of T cells in Graves' hyperthyroidism and ophthalmopathy. RNA transcripts were the template for amplifying TCR beta CDR3 regions. A first-round RT-PCR of the TCR CDR3 used the HTBI primer set. TCRdb itself ran the multiplex PCR reads through MiXCR, one entry per CDR3 protein. This table holds 410,000 or so distinct CDR3 sequences, approximately 14% found once. Sequenced: blood. The source is a young man with Graves' ophthalmopathy.

This clonotype was observed a handful of times. The chain uses TRBV5-5 and TRBJ1-2, with unresolved D. Looked up from germline, CDR1 is SGHKS and CDR2 is YYEKEE (reference sequence). Trimming stripped 1 base from V and 4 bases from J, with 23 bases between. This CDR3 spans 18 amino acids. The CDR3 region is CASSLLAGSGSLFYGYTF. The CDR3 coding sequence is TGTGCCAGCAGCTTGCTTGCAGGCTCCGGGTCCCTATTCTATGGCTACACCTTC.

This clonotype was seen ten or more times. The chain has TRBV6-1 and TRBJ1-1; 8 bases match TRBD1. This CDR3 is built from 16 residues. V shed 5 bases, J shed 7 bases, and the junction held 15 bases outside the gene matches. The V gene's germline CDR1 is MNHNS and CDR2 SASEGT. The CDR3 DNA is TGTGCCAGCAGTTTGGACGGTCGTCAGGGGGCCAGTGAAGCTTTCTTT. Its protein product is CASSLDGRQGASEAFF.

This clonotype was recorded many times. The V and J genes are TRBV4-1 and TRBJ1-2; TRBD1 is a possible D gene (5 bases). Trimming shortened V by 6 bases and J by 4 bases, and 12 bases separated the two germline ends. CDR3 length: 13 residues. CDR1 MGHRA and CDR2 YSYEKL come from the germline V gene. The DNA of the CDR3 is TGCGCCAGCAGTGTCGGGGGTAGCTATGGCTACACCTTC. This gives the protein CASSVGGSYGYTF.

Ten or more counts support this clonotype. The genes are TRBV11-3 and TRBJ1-1; 11 nucleotides line up with TRBD1. J gave up 4 bases and V 5 bases, and 3 bases lay outside the gene matches. Per germline, CDR1 SGHNT and CDR2 YENEEA. The CDR3 extends over 14 amino acids. CDR3 sequence reads: CASSKGQGGTEAFF. The CDR3 bases are TGTGCCAGCAGCAAGGGACAGGGGGGCACTGAAGCTTTCTTT.

In this sample, this clonotype turned up many times. The V and J genes are TRBV5-1 and TRBJ2-1; TRBD2 is a possible D gene (5 bases). The CDR3 runs to 15 residues. Germline CDR1 and CDR2: SGHRS and YFSETQ. V was shortened by 4 bases and J by 1 base, with 12 bases between the two germline ends. The DNA for the CDR3 is TGCGCCAGCAGCCCAGGACTCCTTTCCTACAATGAGCAGTTCTTC. Translation gives CASSPGLLSYNEQFF. The variable domain in full, with the rest retrieved from reference TRBV5-1 and TRBJ2-1, is KAGVTQTPRYLIKTRGQQVTLSCSPISGHRSVSWYQQTPGQGLQFLFEYFSETQRNKGNFPGRFSGRQFSNSRSEMNVSTLELGDSALYLCASSPGLLSYNEQFFGPGTRLTVL.

This clonotype has a count of ten or more. This rearrangement joins TRBV5-1 to TRBJ2-4; TRBD1 matches 10 bases. Germline trimming cut 0 bases from V and 8 bases from J; bases unmatched to any gene: 2. The germline V gene encodes CDR1 SGHRS and CDR2 YFSETQ. The CDR3 extends over 14 amino acids. CDR3: CASSLGQGADIQYF. The CDR3 DNA follows: TGCGCCAGCAGCTTGGGACAGGGGGCTGACATTCAGTACTTC.

The table lists this clonotype with many counts. The junction does not match germline at one end; this may be a read error. The chain uses TRBV7-7 and TRBJ1-1; TRBD1 matches 8 bases. CDR1 and CDR2 from the germline V gene are SSHAT and FNYEAQ (reference sequence). The CDR3 is 13 residues long. The CDR3 region is CASSEGTGTEAFF. The CDR3 coding sequence is TGTGCTAGCAGCGAGGGGACAGGCACTGAAGCTTTCTTT.